Following are 8 T cell receptor beta chains from one sample sequenced in a study of blood T cell repertoires in COVID-19. Sequencing used immunoSEQ multiplex PCR; TCRdb keeps in-frame clones, though not all of them. Counted here are some 210,000 clones, about 85% occurring once; the ten biggest clones make up approximately 19%. What was sequenced was peripheral blood. The receptors were gathered from a human donor in a cohort sampled during active COVID-19.

The gene calls are TRBV18 and TRBJ2-7; tentative D call: TRBD1 (6 bases). The V gene's germline CDR1 is KGHSH and CDR2 LQKENI. V lost 1 base and J 4 bases, leaving 17 bases between the germline ends. This CDR3 has 16 amino acids. This chain's CDR3 is CASSPRVTGIIYEQYF. CDR3 nucleotide sequence: TGTGCCAGCTCACCACGGGTCACAGGGATCATATACGAGCAGTACTTC.

The sample holds a few counts of this clone. One end of the junction varies from germline; a read error may be responsible. The chain combines TRBV2 with TRBJ1-1, with D perhaps TRBD1 (5 bases). This CDR3 contains 13 residues. CDR1 and CDR2 from the germline V gene are SNHLY and FYNNEI. CDR3 in amino acids: CASSELGTGAFPF. Written as DNA, the CDR3 is TGTGCCAGCAGTGAGTTAGGGACTGGGGCTTTTCCGTTT.

The chain couples TRBV5-1 to TRBJ2-7, with a possible D match to TRBD1 (5 bases). The CDR3 is made up of 13 amino acids. The V end lost 5 bases, the J end lost 4 bases, and 13 bases lay between the germline ends. Germline V lookup: CDR1 SGHRS, CDR2 YFSETQ. The CDR3 coding sequence is TGCGCCAGCAGTCCGGGCAGGGCGTACGAGCAGTACTTC. Translated, it gives CASSPGRAYEQYF.

This sequence joins TRBV12-3 or TRBV12-4 and TRBJ1-2; a possible D gene is TRBD1 (5 bases). Trimming removed 8 bases from V and 6 bases from J, with 10 bases in between. The CDR3 is 11 residues long. The CDR3 loop reads CASRQGHGYTF. The CDR3 DNA sequence: TGTGCCAGCCGCCAGGGTCATGGCTACACCTTC.

The CDR3 sequence is CASSADPGQGRDTQYF. The DNA of the CDR3 is TGTGCCAGCAGCGCAGACCCGGGACAGGGGAGGGATACGCAGTATTTT. This rearrangement joins TRBV9 to TRBJ2-3, with 10 bases identical to TRBD1. Germline lookup yields CDR1 SGDLS and CDR2 YYNGEE. The V segment lost 3 bases and the J segment 6 bases; nucleotides outside the gene matches: 10. This CDR3 contains 16 residues.

The V and J genes are TRBV5-4 and TRBJ2-1, with 12 bases fitting TRBD2. Germline CDR1 SGHNT, CDR2 YYREEE (reference sequence). This CDR3 comprises 15 residues. The trim removed 4 bases at V and 5 bases at J, leaving 4 bases unmatched. CDR3 DNA: TGTGCCAGCAGCCGAGGACTAGCGGGGAACAATGAGCAGTTCTTC. This gives the protein CASSRGLAGNNEQFF.

This chain links TRBV11-2 with TRBJ2-7; D remains unclear. Trimming stripped 5 bases from V and 3 bases from J, with 8 bases between. The V gene's germline CDR1 is SGHAT and CDR2 FQNNGV. This CDR3 has 12 amino acids. The CDR3 is CASSLGFYEQYV. The DNA for the CDR3 is TGTGCCAGCAGCCTCGGGTTCTACGAGCAGTACGTC.

The rearrangement uses TRBV5-1 and TRBJ1-1; D remains unclear. The CDR3 covers 14 residues. V lost 6 bases and J 3 bases, leaving 15 bases between the germline ends. Germline assignment: CDR1 SGHRS and CDR2 YFSETQ. The CDR3 sequence: CASTFGGRDTEAFF. In nucleotides, the CDR3 is TGCGCCAGCACTTTCGGAGGGCGAGACACTGAAGCTTTCTTT.